This T cell receptor (beta chain) was profiled in a study of human thymus T cells. Study-wide points: Both thymic and peripheral blood repertoires showed apparently biased V and J usage.

Notes on this clone: Its antigen is currently unknown.

CDR3 size: 15 residues. Germline V CDR1 and CDR2: SGHVS, FNYEAQ. The V and J ends lost 1 base and 1 base, in that order; junction bases with no gene match: 2. Sequencing was performed with immunoSEQ multiplex PCR; in TCRdb, only in-frame clones are kept and a portion is missing. The sample lists more than 50,000 clones; 85% to 95% were seen once. The chain joins TRBV7-6 to TRBJ1-2; 8 nucleotides agree with TRBD1. The source material was blood. This TCR came from a boy less than two years old with a congenital heart defect but otherwise immunologically healthy. The CDR3 DNA reads TGTGCCAGCAGCTTAGGACAGGGGAGTAACTATGGCTACACCTTC. As protein: CASSLGQGSNYGYTF.